This T cell receptor beta chain is drawn from a study of blood T cell repertoires in COVID-19. Study summary: PBMCs, B-cell-depleted T cells, or T cells were the source of the cDNA or gDNA that made up the material.

Source study methods: Estimation of nucleated cell counts relied on the amplification of reference gene primers. Repertoires were generated with immunoSEQ multiplex PCR, while TCRdb's copy carries only in-frame clones and drops some. That table furnishes V, J and clone size, whereas the DNA furnished D and trimming. The sample lists roughly 430,000 clones; more than 70% were seen once. Those who participated ranged in age from roughly 18 to 90 years and resided in about two dozen US areas. Before they entered the study, exposed participants had met a COVID-19 case within 2 weeks. The length of the CDR3 is 14 residues. From germline, CDR1 is SGHAT and CDR2 FQNNGV. V gave up 5 bases and J gave up 6 bases, with 16 bases separating them.

The clonotype originates from a woman aged 18 to 35 who had been exposed to COVID-19. Sequenced: PBMCs or T cells enriched from blood (not recorded which). The chain joins TRBV11-2 to TRBJ2-5; D may be TRBD1 (5 bases). CDR3 in DNA: TGTGCCAGCAGCCCCCCGGCAGGGCAACAGACCCAGTACTTC. It yields the protein CASSPPAGQQTQYF. The entire variable domain, with the rest obtained from reference TRBV11-2 and TRBJ2-5, is as follows: EAGVAQSPRYKIIEKRQSVAFWCNPISGHATLYWYQQILGQGPKLLIQFQNNGVVDDSQLPKDRFSAERLKGVDSTLKIQPAKLEDSAVYLCASSPPAGQQTQYFGPGTRLLVL.